One and the same sample provided the 21 T cell receptor beta chains below, sequenced in a study of PD-1 blockade in classical Hodgkin lymphoma. Every patient relapsed after autologous stem cell transplantation, and brentuximab vedotin exposure varied. TCRdb's table, derived via immunoSEQ multiplex PCR, lists solely in-frame clones and lacks some. Seen here are about 19,000 clones, more than 75% observed once, and the top ten hold 15% to 20%. This material consisted of peripheral blood mononuclear cells (PBMCs), taken before the second cycle of nivolumab. The source is a human donor with classical Hodgkin lymphoma.

This clone was recorded only once. The V gene is TRBV28, the J gene TRBJ1-2, with D perhaps matching TRBD1 (6 bases). V lost 5 bases to trimming and J lost 4 bases, with 14 bases between them. Germline V gene sequence: CDR1 MDHEN, CDR2 SYDVKM. This CDR3 has 14 amino acids. CDR3 region: CASSPQGSGYGYTF. The CDR3 bases are TGTGCCAGCAGTCCACAGGGTTCGGGCTATGGCTACACCTTC.

This chain connects TRBV5-6 to TRBJ2-3; TRBD1 matches 8 bases. The CDR3 extends over 17 amino acids. Trimming cost V 4 bases and J 3 bases; bases outside gene matches: 13. Germline CDR1 SGHDT, CDR2 YYEEEE. CDR3: CASSPKTGNRGTDTQYF. As DNA, the CDR3 is TGTGCCAGCAGCCCGAAAACCGGTAACAGGGGGACAGATACGCAGTATTTT.

This clone was observed a few times. This chain uses TRBV10-2 with TRBJ2-7; 12 nucleotides match TRBD2. This CDR3 comprises 17 residues. Unmatched junction bases numbered 16, after V lost 10 bases and J lost 3 bases. From germline, CDR1 is WSHSY and CDR2 SAAADI. Here the CDR3 reads CATLGGHLLAGGYEQYF. In nucleotides, the CDR3 is TGCGCCACCTTGGGAGGACACCTACTAGCGGGAGGCTACGAGCAGTACTTC.

The table lists this clone with a few counts. The rearrangement uses TRBV27 and TRBJ1-1; D unresolved. The CDR3 sequence is 13 residues long. Germline loops: CDR1 MNHEY, CDR2 SMNVEV (reference sequence). Trimming removed 5 bases from V and 3 bases from J, with 10 bases in between. The DNA for the CDR3 is TGTGCCAGCAGTGCCCTGAGGGACACTGAAGCTTTCTTT. Its protein product is CASSALRDTEAFF.

The chain recombines TRBV7-6 with TRBJ2-7, with 8 bases matching TRBD1. The V and J ends lost 3 bases and 10 bases, in that order; junction bases with no gene match: 8. The CDR3 has 13 amino acids. Germline V CDR1 and CDR2: SGHVS, FNYEAQ. In nucleotides, the CDR3 is TGTGCCAGCAGCTTGGACAGGGTGGGCCGACAGTACTTC. Encoded protein: CASSLDRVGRQYF.

The table lists this clone with a few counts. The chain is built from TRBV5-4 and TRBJ1-2; D possibly corresponds to TRBD1 (5 bases). The CDR3 sequence is 16 residues long. Trimming left V 5 bases short and J 6 bases short, with 23 bases between. CDR1 is SGHNT, CDR2 YYREEE, per germline (reference sequence). The CDR3 here is CASRGDGVGGLNGYTF. In DNA form, the CDR3 reads TGTGCCAGCAGAGGCGATGGAGTGGGGGGTCTTAATGGCTACACCTTC.

The chain uses TRBV5-6 and TRBJ1-1; a possible D gene is TRBD1 (6 bases). This CDR3 has 15 amino acids. Trimming removed 2 bases from V and 6 bases from J, with 17 bases in between. Germline assignment: CDR1 SGHDT and CDR2 YYEEEE. CDR3 in amino acids: CASSLGGRFYPEAFF. As DNA, the CDR3 is TGTGCCAGCAGCTTAGGGGGGCGATTCTACCCTGAAGCTTTCTTT.

This clone was picked up a small number of times. CDR3 sequence (DNA): TGTGCCAGCAGCTTGGCGGCAGCTGAAGCTTTCTTT. As protein: CASSLAAAEAFF. The chain carries TRBV5-5 and TRBJ1-1; D ambiguous. Germline V CDR1 and CDR2: SGHKS, YYEKEE (reference sequence). The CDR3 sequence is 12 residues long. The V end lost 0 bases, the J end lost 6 bases, and 6 bases lay between the germline ends.

V is TRBV19 and J is TRBJ2-1; weak D call: TRBD2 (7 bases). CDR1 and CDR2 from the germline V gene are LNHDA and SQIVND (reference sequence). Trimming pared 9 bases from V and 0 bases from J, leaving 9 bases between. This CDR3 comprises 13 residues. The CDR3 DNA follows: TGTGCCAGCGGGGGGCTCTCCTACAATGAGCAGTTCTTC. It codes for CASGGLSYNEQFF.

The chain carries TRBV11-2 and TRBJ2-3, with 11 bases identical to TRBD1. J was trimmed by 3 bases and V by 3 bases; bases with no gene match: 5. Germline V CDR1 and CDR2: SGHAT, FQNNGV. CDR3 size: 16 residues. CDR3 protein: CASSFGQGARTDTQYF. DNA of the CDR3: TGTGCCAGCAGCTTTGGACAGGGGGCAAGGACAGATACGCAGTATTTT.

The chain couples TRBV6-5 to TRBJ1-2, with D possibly matching TRBD1 (6 bases). This CDR3 contains 13 residues. CDR1 is MNHEY and CDR2 is SVGAGI in the germline V gene. The V end was cut by 6 bases, the J end by 4 bases, with 12 bases between. CDR3: CASRSPDSYGYTF. CDR3 in DNA: TGTGCCAGCAGATCGCCGGACAGCTATGGCTACACCTTC.

V and J are TRBV14 and TRBJ2-5; D is unresolved. Germline V gene lookup returns CDR1 SGHDN and CDR2 FVKESK. The germline V and J ends were trimmed by 5 bases and 3 bases, with 7 bases remaining between them. There are 12 residues in the CDR3. The CDR3 DNA reads as TGTGCCAGCAGCTACGGAGAAGAGACCCAGTACTTC. It translates to CASSYGEETQYF. The variable domain in full, completed from reference TRBV14 and TRBJ2-5, reads EAGVTQFPSHSVIEKGQTVTLRCDPISGHDNLYWYRRVMGKEIKFLLHFVKESKQDESGMPNNRFLAERTGGTYSTLKVQPAELEDSGVYFCASSYGEETQYFGPGTRLLVL.

This rearrangement joins TRBV9 to TRBJ2-2; TRBD2 matches at 9 bases. J gave up 3 bases and V 3 bases, and 12 bases lay outside the gene matches. Looked up from germline, CDR1 is SGDLS and CDR2 is YYNGEE. The CDR3 extends over 18 amino acids. CDR3 region: CASSDQEGLAGDTGELFF. CDR3 coding DNA: TGTGCCAGCAGCGACCAGGAGGGGTTAGCGGGAGACACCGGGGAGCTGTTTTTT.

In its sample, this clone was seen once. V usage is TRBV7-2 and J usage is TRBJ2-5; 8 nucleotides align to TRBD1. The CDR3 extends over 14 amino acids. V gave up 3 bases and J gave up 9 bases; unmatched junction bases: 9. The germline V gene encodes CDR1 SGHTA and CDR2 FQGNSA. The CDR3 DNA reads TGTGCCAGCAGCTTGGATCGACAGGGGTCGGCCCAGTACTTC. It encodes CASSLDRQGSAQYF.

The chain carries TRBV6-6 and TRBJ1-1; no clear D gene. V gave up 3 bases and J gave up 0 bases, with 5 bases separating them. This CDR3 region has 13 residues. CDR1 and CDR2 (germline): MNHNY, SVGAGI (reference sequence). For the CDR3, the DNA is TGTGCCAGCAGTTATTCCGTGAACACTGAAGCTTTCTTT. Translation gives CASSYSVNTEAFF.

J is TRBJ2-7 and V is TRBV7-6, with TRBD2 matching 8 bases. CDR1 SGHVS and CDR2 FNYEAQ come from the germline V gene. The CDR3 spans 15 residues. With 3 bases clipped from V and 5 bases from J, the junction kept 9 bases outside the gene matches. The CDR3 reads CASSFSQRESDEQYF. CDR3 nucleotide sequence: TGTGCCAGCAGCTTTAGCCAGCGGGAGTCGGACGAGCAGTACTTC. Filled out from reference TRBV7-6 and TRBJ2-7, the complete variable domain reads GAGVSQSPRYKVTKRGQDVALRCDPISGHVSLYWYRQALGQGPEFLTYFNYEAQQDKSGLPNDRFSAERPEGSISTLTIQRTEQRDSAMYRCASSFSQRESDEQYFGPGTRLTVT.

The J gene is TRBJ1-4, the V gene TRBV4-1; a weak D match, TRBD1 (6 bases). From germline, CDR1 is MGHRA and CDR2 YSYEKL. The ends were cut back, 3 bases at V and 6 bases at J, with 29 bases in the middle. The CDR3 consists of 20 residues. The CDR3 region has the DNA TGCGCCAGCAGCCAGAACTTAAAGGGGGTCGGGACCAGGAGGGATGAAAAACTGTTTTTT. This codes for CASSQNLKGVGTRRDEKLFF.

The J gene is TRBJ2-7, the V gene TRBV5-6; weak D call: TRBD2 (7 bases). Germline values: CDR1 SGHDT, CDR2 YYEEEE. The V and J ends lost 4 bases and 0 bases respectively, with 11 bases between them. The CDR3 runs to 14 residues. The chain's CDR3 is CASSAGGPSYEQYF. CDR3 in DNA: TGTGCCAGCAGCGCCGGGGGGCCCTCCTACGAGCAGTACTTC.

V and J are TRBV29-1 and TRBJ1-2; a possible D gene is TRBD1 (5 bases). Deletions cut 3 bases from V and 4 bases from J, with 12 bases between. CDR3 size: 13 residues. Germline CDR1 and CDR2: SQVTM and ANQGSEA. CDR3: CSVDWGGSYGYTF. In DNA form, the CDR3 reads TGCAGCGTTGATTGGGGGGGTTCCTATGGCTACACCTTC.

V is TRBV7-9 and J is TRBJ1-2; D is ambiguous. The V end was cut by 4 bases, the J end by 2 bases, with 14 bases between. Germline lookup yields CDR1 SEHNR and CDR2 FQNEAQ (reference sequence). The CDR3 consists of 15 residues. The CDR3 DNA reads as TGTGCCAGCAGCTCAGTTAATGGAGCCAACTATGGCTACACCTTC. Translation gives CASSSVNGANYGYTF.

The rearrangement joins TRBV6-6 to TRBJ2-7; D call uncertain. V was trimmed by 6 bases and J by 9 bases, leaving 24 bases between them. Germline V gene lookup returns CDR1 MNHNY and CDR2 SVGAGI (reference sequence). The CDR3 consists of 15 residues. CDR3: CASSIASPAKRVQYF. The CDR3 bases are TGTGCCAGCAGCATAGCTTCCCCGGCCAAGCGAGTGCAGTACTTC.